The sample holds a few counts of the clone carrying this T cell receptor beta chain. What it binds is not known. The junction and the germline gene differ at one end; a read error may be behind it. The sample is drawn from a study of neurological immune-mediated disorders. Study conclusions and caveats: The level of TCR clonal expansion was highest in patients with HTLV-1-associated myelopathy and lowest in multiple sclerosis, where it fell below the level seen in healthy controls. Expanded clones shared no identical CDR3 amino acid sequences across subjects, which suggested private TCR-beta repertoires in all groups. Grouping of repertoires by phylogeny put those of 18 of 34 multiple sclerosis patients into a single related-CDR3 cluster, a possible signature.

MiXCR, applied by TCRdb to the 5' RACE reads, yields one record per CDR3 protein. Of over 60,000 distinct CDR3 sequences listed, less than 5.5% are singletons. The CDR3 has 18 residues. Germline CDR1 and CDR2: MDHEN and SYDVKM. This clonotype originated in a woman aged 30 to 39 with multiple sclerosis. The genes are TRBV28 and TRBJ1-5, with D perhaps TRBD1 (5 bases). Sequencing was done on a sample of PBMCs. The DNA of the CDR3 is TGTGCCAGCAGTTTGTCCGTTTTAGTCGGGACCCTAAATCAGCCCCAGAATTTT. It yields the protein CASSLSVLVGTLNQPQNF.